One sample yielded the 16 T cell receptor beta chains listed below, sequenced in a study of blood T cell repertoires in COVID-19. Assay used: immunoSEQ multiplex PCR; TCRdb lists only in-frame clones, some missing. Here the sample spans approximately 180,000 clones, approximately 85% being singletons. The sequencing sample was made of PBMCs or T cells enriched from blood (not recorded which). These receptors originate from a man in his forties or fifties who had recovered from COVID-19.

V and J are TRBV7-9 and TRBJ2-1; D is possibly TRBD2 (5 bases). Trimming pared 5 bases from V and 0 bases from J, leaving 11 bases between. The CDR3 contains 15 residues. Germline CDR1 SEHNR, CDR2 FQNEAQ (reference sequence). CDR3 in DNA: TGTGCCAGCAGCCACCCTGGGAGCTCCTACAATGAGCAGTTCTTC. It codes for CASSHPGSSYNEQFF.

CDR3 nucleotides: TGCAGCGTTGAGTACAGGGGGAACACTGAAGCTTTCTTT. Translating gives CSVEYRGNTEAFF. This chain connects TRBV29-1 to TRBJ1-1; 7 nucleotides align to TRBD1. Germline CDR1 is SQVTM and CDR2 is ANQGSEA. The CDR3 is 13 amino acids. V trimming: 3 bases; J trimming: 1 base; junction bases outside the gene matches: 2.

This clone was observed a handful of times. CDR3 in amino acids: CASRGGVYEQYF. The DNA for the CDR3 is TGTGCCTCGCGAGGAGGCGTGTACGAGCAGTACTTC. The V call is TRBV2, the J call TRBJ2-7; D is perhaps TRBD2 (5 bases). Trimming pared 11 bases from V and 4 bases from J, leaving 15 bases between. Germline V gene lookup returns CDR1 SNHLY and CDR2 FYNNEI. The CDR3 sequence is 12 residues long. Filled out from reference TRBV2 and TRBJ2-7, the complete variable domain reads EPEVTQTPSHQVTQMGQEVILRCVPISNHLYFYWYRQILGQKVEFLVSFYNNEISEKSEIFDDQFSVERPDGSNFTLKIRSTKLEDSAMYFCASRGGVYEQYFGPGTRLTVT.

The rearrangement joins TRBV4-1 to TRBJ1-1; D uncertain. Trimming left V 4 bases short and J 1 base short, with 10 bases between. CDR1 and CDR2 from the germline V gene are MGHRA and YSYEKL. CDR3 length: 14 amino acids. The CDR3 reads CASSPHLGNTEAFF. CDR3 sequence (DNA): TGCGCCAGCAGCCCACACCTTGGGAACACTGAAGCTTTCTTT.

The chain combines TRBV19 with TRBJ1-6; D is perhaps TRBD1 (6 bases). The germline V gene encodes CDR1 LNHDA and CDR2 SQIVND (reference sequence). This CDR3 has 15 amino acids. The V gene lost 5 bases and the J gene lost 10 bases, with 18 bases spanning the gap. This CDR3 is CASSLQQGDGSPLHF. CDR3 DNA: TGTGCCAGTAGTTTACAACAGGGAGATGGGTCACCCCTCCACTTT.

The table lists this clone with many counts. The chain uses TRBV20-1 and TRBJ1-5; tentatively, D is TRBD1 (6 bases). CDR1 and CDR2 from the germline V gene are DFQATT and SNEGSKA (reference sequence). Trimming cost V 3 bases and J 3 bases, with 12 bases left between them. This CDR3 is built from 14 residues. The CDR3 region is CSASRGTLNQPQHF. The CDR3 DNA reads TGCAGTGCTAGTAGGGGGACCCTCAATCAGCCCCAGCATTTT.

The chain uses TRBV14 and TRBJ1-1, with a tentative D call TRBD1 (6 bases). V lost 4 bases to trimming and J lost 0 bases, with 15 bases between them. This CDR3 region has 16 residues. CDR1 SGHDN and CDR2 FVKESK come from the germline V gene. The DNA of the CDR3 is TGTGCCAGCAGCCCTGCGCGGGGGGACATGAACACTGAAGCTTTCTTT. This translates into CASSPARGDMNTEAFF.

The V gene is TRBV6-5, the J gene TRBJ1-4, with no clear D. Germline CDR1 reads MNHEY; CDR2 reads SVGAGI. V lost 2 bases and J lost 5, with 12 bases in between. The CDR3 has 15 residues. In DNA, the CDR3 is TGTGCCAGCAGTTACAGTACGGGCGGGAATGAAAAACTGTTTTTT. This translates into CASSYSTGGNEKLFF.

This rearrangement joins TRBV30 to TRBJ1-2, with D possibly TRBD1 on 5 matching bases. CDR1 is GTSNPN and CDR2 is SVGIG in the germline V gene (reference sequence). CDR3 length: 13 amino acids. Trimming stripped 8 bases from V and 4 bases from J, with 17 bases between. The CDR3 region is CAVFTRDSYGYTF. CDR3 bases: TGTGCCGTGTTTACCCGGGACTCCTATGGCTACACCTTC.

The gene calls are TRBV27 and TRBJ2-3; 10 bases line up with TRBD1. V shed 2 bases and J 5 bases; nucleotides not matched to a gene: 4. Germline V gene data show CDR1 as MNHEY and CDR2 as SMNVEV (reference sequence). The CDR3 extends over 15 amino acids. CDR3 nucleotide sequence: TGTGCCAGCAGTTTAAGGACAGGGGGAAGAGATACGCAGTATTTT. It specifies CASSLRTGGRDTQYF.

CDR3 bases: TGTGCCAGCAGCTTAGGTGACAGGGTCCAAGAGACCCAGTACTTC. It yields the protein CASSLGDRVQETQYF. The chain is built from TRBV11-2 and TRBJ2-5; 7 bases are a match to TRBD1. The CDR3 has 15 residues. The germline V gene has CDR1 SGHAT and CDR2 FQNNGV. J was trimmed by 1 base and V by 1 base; bases with no gene match: 3.

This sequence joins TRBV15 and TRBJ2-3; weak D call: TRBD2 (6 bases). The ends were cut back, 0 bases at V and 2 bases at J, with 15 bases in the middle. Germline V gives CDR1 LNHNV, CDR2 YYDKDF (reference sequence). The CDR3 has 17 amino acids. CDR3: CATSRDRGGRYTDTQYF. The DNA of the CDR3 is TGTGCCACCAGCAGAGATCGAGGTGGGAGGTACACAGATACGCAGTATTTT.

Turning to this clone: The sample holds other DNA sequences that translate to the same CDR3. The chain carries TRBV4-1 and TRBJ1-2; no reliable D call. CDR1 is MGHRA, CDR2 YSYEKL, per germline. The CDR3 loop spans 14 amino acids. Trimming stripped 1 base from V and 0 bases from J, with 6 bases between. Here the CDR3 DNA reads TGCGCCAGCAGCCAAGGACAAGCTAACTATGGCTACACCTTC. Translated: CASSQGQANYGYTF.

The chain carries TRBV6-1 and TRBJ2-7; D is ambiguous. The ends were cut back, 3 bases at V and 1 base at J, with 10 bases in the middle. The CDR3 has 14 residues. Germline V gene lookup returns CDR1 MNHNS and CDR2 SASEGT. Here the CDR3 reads CASSEVPGSYEQYF. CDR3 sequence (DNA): TGTGCCAGCAGTGAGGTCCCAGGTTCCTACGAGCAGTACTTC.

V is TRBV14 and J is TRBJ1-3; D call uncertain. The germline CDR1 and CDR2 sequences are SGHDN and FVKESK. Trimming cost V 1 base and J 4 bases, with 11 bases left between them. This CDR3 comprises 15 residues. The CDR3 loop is CASSQAAWRGNTIYF. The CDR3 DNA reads TGTGCCAGCAGCCAAGCAGCGTGGCGGGGAAACACCATATATTTT.

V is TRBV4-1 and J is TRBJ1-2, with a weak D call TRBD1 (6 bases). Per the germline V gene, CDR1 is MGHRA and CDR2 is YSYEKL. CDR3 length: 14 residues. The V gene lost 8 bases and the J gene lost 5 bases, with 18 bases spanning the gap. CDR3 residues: CASWTDSAPYGYTF. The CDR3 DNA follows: TGCGCCAGCTGGACAGACAGTGCCCCTTATGGCTACACCTTC.